What follows is one T cell receptor beta chain and its context. Deep-level settings were used for running the assay. Data came from immunoSEQ multiplex PCR; TCRdb stores just in-frame clones and leaves some out. The sample gives about 1.9 million clones, 90% to 95% of which show up once; 1.5% to 2% is in the top ten. Positive CCR7 selection of CD45RO-negative cells yielded the naive CD8 cells, and terminally differentiated effector memory CD45RA+ cells were excluded. The source of the sample is a study of shared clonotypes between healthy human individuals. The germline V gene encodes CDR1 MGHRA and CDR2 YSYEKL. V lost 0 bases and J lost 3, with 11 bases in between. This CDR3 comprises 16 residues.

What was sequenced was naive CD8+ T cells from PBMCs. The source of this sequence is a man between 18 and 35 years old in good health. Some clones in this sample may be carry-over from other donors' samples. The chain employs TRBV4-1 and TRBJ1-4; tentatively, D is TRBD1 (5 bases). As DNA, the CDR3 is TGCGCCAGCAGCCAAGAACCCCAGGGCGCTAATGAAAAACTGTTTTTT. Translated: CASSQEPQGANEKLFF.